The clone carrying this T cell receptor (beta chain) occurred a few times. The sample is drawn from a study of metastatic and nonmetastatic thyroid tumors. All patients were untreated before thyroid surgery. TCRdb redid the clone calls on the PCR reads using MiXCR. The profile shows 35,000 to 50,000 clones, about 3.3% of them singletons. CDR1 and CDR2 (germline): DFQATT, SNEGSKA (reference sequence). Trimming took 5 bases from V and 1 from J, leaving 12 bases between them. This CDR3 region has 13 residues. The source material was blood. The TCR comes from a female donor with papillary thyroid cancer or a benign thyroid nodule (not recorded which). Some clones in this sample may be carry-over from other donors' samples. The chain uses TRBV20-1 and TRBJ2-7; D may be TRBD2 (6 bases). The CDR3 here is CSALLSGSYEQYF. The CDR3 DNA is TGCAGTGCTCTCCTAAGCGGGTCCTACGAGCAGTACTTC.